This T cell receptor beta chain was recorded in a study of cytomegalovirus exposure and HLA in healthy donors. Study-wide findings and caveats: In an earlier analysis, in some 500 donors, most V segments appeared productive either ~87% or ~30% of the time.

The PCR employed 60 Vbeta primers together with 13 Jbeta primers. Sequencing used immunoSEQ multiplex PCR; TCRdb keeps in-frame clones, though not all of them. The sample has about 110,000 clones, roughly 14% seen once. The germline V gene has CDR1 SGHVS and CDR2 FNYEAQ. Trimming removed 1 base from V and 6 bases from J; junction bases left unmatched: 7. The CDR3 extends over 15 amino acids. Comment on this clone: Its antigen is not identified.

This TCR derives from a woman between 18 and 29 years old in good health and CMV-seronegative. Sequencing used PBMCs. The chain carries TRBV7-6 and TRBJ2-7; 9 nucleotides match TRBD1. CDR3 sequence: CASSLEEGQGREQYF. The DNA for the CDR3 is TGTGCCAGCAGCTTAGAAGAGGGACAGGGCCGCGAGCAGTACTTC.